The entry below gives a single T cell receptor beta chain sequence along with its context. V dropped 0 bases and J dropped 4 bases, with 17 bases sitting between them. Germline V lookup: CDR1 SGHDT, CDR2 YYEEEE. This CDR3 has 16 residues. This sample was included in a study of CD8 T cells in Susac syndrome. RNA was extracted with the RNeasy kit, and a quantity of roughly 0.45 to 1 ug was reverse transcribed using random hexamers. Each CDR3 protein is one row after TCRdb ran MiXCR on the immunoSEQ multiplex PCR reads. The sample consists of about 160,000 distinct CDR3 sequences, approximately 95% of them appearing once.

The sequencing sample was made of CD4+ T cells from PBMCs. The sequence was obtained from a human donor with multiple sclerosis. The gene calls are TRBV5-6 and TRBJ2-7, with D perhaps being TRBD1 or TRBD2 (5 bases each). The CDR3 here is CASSLAWGLEGYEQYF. For the CDR3, the DNA is TGTGCCAGCAGCTTGGCCTGGGGCTTAGAGGGGTACGAGCAGTACTTC.